A selection of T cell receptor beta chains follows, all from one sample in a study of blood T cell repertoires in COVID-19. Assay: immunoSEQ multiplex PCR; the TCRdb copy retains only in-frame clones and omits some. The sample shows roughly 300,000 clones, roughly 90% of them seen only once. The sample taken for sequencing was peripheral blood. These receptors were collected from a woman in her thirties with COVID-19, enrolled during active disease. The CDR3 runs from the conserved cysteine through the conserved F or W. Each record gives: V gene, CDR3 length, CDR3 protein.

V gene: TRBV27
CDR3 length: 15
CDR3 protein: CASSTRLAATDTQYF

V gene: TRBV10-2
CDR3 length: 19
CDR3 protein: CASRLTGEPLFTAKNIQYF

V gene: TRBV6-5
CDR3 length: 15
CDR3 protein: CASSSMEGYYNEQFF

V gene: TRBV7-9
CDR3 length: 13
CDR3 protein: CASSLRGGYGYTF

V gene: TRBV5-1
CDR3 length: 16
CDR3 protein: CASSYEGGISNYGYTF

V gene: TRBV6-5
CDR3 length: 11
CDR3 protein: CASSRTGELFF

V gene: TRBV28
CDR3 length: 15
CDR3 protein: CASSIRTGDGNTIYF

V gene: TRBV7-9
CDR3 length: 15
CDR3 protein: CASRGVGRWNTEAFF

V gene: TRBV5-4
CDR3 length: 16
CDR3 protein: CASSLEGAVSTDTQYF

V gene: TRBV6-5
CDR3 length: 15
CDR3 protein: CASSYSKRLVDTQYF

V gene: TRBV5-1
CDR3 length: 14
CDR3 protein: CASSGMTRTGELFF

V gene: TRBV7-7
CDR3 length: 13
CDR3 protein: CASSSGQGNTIYF

V gene: TRBV11-2
CDR3 length: 16
CDR3 protein: CASSFGSGLAVYEQYF

V gene: TRBV18
CDR3 length: 17
CDR3 protein: CASSPRQGLNSGNTIYF

V gene: TRBV19
CDR3 length: 14
CDR3 protein: CASRDRGGTDTQYF